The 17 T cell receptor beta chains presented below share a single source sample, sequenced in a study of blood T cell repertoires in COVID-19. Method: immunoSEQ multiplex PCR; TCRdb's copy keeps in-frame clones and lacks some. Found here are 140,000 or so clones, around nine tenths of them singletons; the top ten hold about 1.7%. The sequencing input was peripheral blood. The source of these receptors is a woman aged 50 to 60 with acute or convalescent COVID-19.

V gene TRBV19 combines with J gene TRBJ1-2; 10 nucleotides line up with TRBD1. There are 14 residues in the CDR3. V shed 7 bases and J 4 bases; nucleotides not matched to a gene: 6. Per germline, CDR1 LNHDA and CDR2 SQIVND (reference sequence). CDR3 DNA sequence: TGTGCCAGTATACAGACAGGGGGCATCTATGGCTACACCTTC. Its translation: CASIQTGGIYGYTF.

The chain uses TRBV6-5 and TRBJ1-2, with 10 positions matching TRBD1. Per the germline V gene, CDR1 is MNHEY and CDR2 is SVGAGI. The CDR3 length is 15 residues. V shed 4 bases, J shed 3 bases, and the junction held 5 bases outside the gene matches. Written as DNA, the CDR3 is TGTGCCAGCAGTTCATCCGGGACAGGGGACTATGGCTACACCTTC. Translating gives CASSSSGTGDYGYTF.

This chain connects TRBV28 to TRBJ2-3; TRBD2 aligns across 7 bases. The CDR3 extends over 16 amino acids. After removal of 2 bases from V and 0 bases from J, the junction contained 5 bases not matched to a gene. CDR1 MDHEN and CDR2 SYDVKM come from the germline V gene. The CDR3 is CASSLAASGSTDTQYF. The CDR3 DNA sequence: TGTGCCAGCAGTTTAGCGGCTAGCGGAAGCACAGATACGCAGTATTTT.

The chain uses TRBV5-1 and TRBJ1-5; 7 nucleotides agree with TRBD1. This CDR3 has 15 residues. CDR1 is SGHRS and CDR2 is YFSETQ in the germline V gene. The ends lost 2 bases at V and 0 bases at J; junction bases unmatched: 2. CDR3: CASSLQGNSNQPQHF. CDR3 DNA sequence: TGCGCCAGCAGCTTACAGGGGAATAGCAATCAGCCCCAGCATTTT.

CDR3 amino acids: CASSLFGGPYTEAFF. The CDR3, as DNA: TGTGCCAGCAGTTTATTCGGGGGGCCGTACACTGAAGCTTTCTTT. The gene calls are TRBV27 and TRBJ1-1; possibly TRBD1 for D (6 bases). This CDR3 spans 15 amino acids. The V gene lost 1 base and the J gene lost 3 bases, with 12 bases spanning the gap. From germline, CDR1 is MNHEY and CDR2 SMNVEV (reference sequence).

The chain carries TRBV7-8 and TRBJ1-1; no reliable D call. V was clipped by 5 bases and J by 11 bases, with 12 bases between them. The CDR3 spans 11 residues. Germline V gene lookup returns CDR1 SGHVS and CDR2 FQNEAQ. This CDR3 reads CASSASIGAFF. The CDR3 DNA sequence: TGTGCCAGCAGCGCTAGCATTGGGGCTTTCTTT.

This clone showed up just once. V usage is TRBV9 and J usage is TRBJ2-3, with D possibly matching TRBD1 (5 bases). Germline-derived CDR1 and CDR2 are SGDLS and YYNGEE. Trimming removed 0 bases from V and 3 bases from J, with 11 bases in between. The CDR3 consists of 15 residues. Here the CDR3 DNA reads TGTGCCAGCAGCGTAGAGGACATTCGGACAGATACGCAGTATTTT. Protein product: CASSVEDIRTDTQYF.

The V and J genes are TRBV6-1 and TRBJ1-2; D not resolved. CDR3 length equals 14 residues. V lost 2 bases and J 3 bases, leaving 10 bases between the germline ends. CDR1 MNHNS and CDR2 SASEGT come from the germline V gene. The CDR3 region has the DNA TGTGCCAGCAGTGAAATAAAAGACTACTATGGCTACACCTTC. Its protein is CASSEIKDYYGYTF.

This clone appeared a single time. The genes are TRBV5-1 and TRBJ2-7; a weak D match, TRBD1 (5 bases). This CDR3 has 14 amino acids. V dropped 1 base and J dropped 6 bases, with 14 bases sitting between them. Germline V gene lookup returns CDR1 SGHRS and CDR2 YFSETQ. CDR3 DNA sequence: TGCGCCAGCAGCTTGCTTCAGGGAAAAGGCGAGCAGTACTTC. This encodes CASSLLQGKGEQYF.

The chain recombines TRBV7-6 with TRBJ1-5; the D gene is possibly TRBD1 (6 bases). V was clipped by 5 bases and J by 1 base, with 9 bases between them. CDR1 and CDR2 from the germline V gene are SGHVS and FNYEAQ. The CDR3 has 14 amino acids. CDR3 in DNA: TGTGCCAGCAGCCCAGGGGTAAGCAATCAGCCCCAGCATTTT. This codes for CASSPGVSNQPQHF.

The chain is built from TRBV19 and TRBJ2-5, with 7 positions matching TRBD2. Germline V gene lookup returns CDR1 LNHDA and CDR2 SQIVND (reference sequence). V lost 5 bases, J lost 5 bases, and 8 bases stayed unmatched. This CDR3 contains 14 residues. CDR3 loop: CASSAASGEETQYF. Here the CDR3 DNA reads TGTGCCAGTAGTGCAGCTAGCGGCGAGGAGACCCAGTACTTC.

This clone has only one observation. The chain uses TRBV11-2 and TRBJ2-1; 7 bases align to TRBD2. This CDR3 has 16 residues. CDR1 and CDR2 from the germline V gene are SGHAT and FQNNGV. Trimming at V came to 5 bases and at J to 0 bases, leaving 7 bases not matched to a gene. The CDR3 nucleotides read TGTGCCAGCAGCATACGGGGGGTTAGCTCCTACAATGAGCAGTTCTTC. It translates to CASSIRGVSSYNEQFF. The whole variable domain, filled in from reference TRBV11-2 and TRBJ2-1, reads EAGVAQSPRYKIIEKRQSVAFWCNPISGHATLYWYQQILGQGPKLLIQFQNNGVVDDSQLPKDRFSAERLKGVDSTLKIQPAKLEDSAVYLCASSIRGVSSYNEQFFGPGTRLTVL.

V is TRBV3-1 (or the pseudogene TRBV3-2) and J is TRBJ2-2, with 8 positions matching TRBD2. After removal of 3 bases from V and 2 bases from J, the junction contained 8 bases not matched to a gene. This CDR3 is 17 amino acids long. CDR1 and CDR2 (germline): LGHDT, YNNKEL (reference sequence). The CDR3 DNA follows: TGTGCCAGCAGCCATATGAGAGCGGGAGTAAACACCGGGGAGCTGTTTTTT. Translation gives CASSHMRAGVNTGELFF.

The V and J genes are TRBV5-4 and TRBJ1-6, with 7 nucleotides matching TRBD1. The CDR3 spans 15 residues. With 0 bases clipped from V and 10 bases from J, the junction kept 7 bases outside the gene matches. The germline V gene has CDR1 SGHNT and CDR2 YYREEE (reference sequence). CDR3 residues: CASSLGDSAGSPLHF. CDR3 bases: TGTGCCAGCAGCTTGGGGGACAGCGCGGGATCACCCCTCCACTTT. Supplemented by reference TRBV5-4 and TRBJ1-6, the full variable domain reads ETGVTQSPTHLIKTRGQQVTLRCSSQSGHNTVSWYQQALGQGPQFIFQYYREEENGRGNFPPRFSGLQFPNYSSELNVNALELDDSALYLCASSLGDSAGSPLHFGNGTRLTVT.

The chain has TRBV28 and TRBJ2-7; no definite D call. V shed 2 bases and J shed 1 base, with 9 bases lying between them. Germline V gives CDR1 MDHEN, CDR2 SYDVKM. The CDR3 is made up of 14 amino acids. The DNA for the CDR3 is TGTGCCAGCAGTTTACTAGTTGGGTCCTACGAGCAGTACTTC. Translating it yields CASSLLVGSYEQYF.

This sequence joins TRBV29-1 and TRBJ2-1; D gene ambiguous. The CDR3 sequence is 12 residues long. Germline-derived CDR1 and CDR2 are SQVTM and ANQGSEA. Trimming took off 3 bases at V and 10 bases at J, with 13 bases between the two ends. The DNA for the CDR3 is TGCAGCGTTGACAATGTGGGCGCCGAGCAGTTCTTC. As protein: CSVDNVGAEQFF.

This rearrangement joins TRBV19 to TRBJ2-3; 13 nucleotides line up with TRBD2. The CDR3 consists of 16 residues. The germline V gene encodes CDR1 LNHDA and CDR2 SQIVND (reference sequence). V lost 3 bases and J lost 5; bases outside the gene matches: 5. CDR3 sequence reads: CASSMGLAGRIDTQYF. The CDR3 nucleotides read TGTGCCAGTAGTATGGGACTAGCGGGACGTATAGATACGCAGTATTTT.